This TCR beta chain was captured by sequencing in a study of blood T cell repertoires in COVID-19. Method: immunoSEQ multiplex PCR; TCRdb's copy keeps in-frame clones and lacks some. Here the sample spans 40,000 to 55,000 clones, around 85% being singletons. The CDR3 sequence is 15 residues long. CDR1 LNHDA and CDR2 SQIVND come from the germline V gene (reference sequence). Trimming took off 3 bases at V and 6 bases at J, with 17 bases between the two ends. The source is a man over 45 with acute or convalescent COVID-19. This chain connects TRBV19 to TRBJ1-1; TRBD1 might be the D (6 bases). Sequencing used peripheral blood. This CDR3 reads CASSIGGSGAPEAFF. The CDR3 DNA is TGTGCCAGTAGTATTGGTGGATCAGGGGCTCCTGAAGCTTTCTTT.